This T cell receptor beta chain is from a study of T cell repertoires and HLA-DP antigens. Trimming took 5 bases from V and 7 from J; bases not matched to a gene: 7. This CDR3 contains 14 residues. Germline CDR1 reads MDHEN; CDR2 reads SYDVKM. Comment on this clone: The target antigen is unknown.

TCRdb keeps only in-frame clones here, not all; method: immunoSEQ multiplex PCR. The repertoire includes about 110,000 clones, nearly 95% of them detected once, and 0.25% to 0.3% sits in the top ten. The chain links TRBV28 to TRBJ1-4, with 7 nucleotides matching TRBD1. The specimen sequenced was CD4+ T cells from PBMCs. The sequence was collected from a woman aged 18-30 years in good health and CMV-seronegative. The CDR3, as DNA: TGTGCCAGCAGTCAACAGGGGAGGGGTGAAAAACTGTTTTTT. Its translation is CASSQQGRGEKLFF. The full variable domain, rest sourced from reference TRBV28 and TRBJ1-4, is DVKVTQSSRYLVKRTGEKVFLECVQDMDHENMFWYRQDPGLGLRLIYFSYDVKMKEKGDIPEGYSVSREKKERFSLILESASTNQTSMYLCASSQQGRGEKLFFGSGTQLSVL.